This T cell receptor (beta chain) was documented in a study of sequential checkpoint blockade in melanoma. CDR3 length: 13 amino acids. V was shortened by 2 bases and J by 0 bases, with 8 bases between the two germline ends. The germline CDR1 and CDR2 sequences are SQVTM and ANQGSEA. In this sample, this clone turned up a few times. Treatment specified: randomized to nivolumab then ipilimumab (arm A) or the reverse (arm B). Sequencing was performed with immunoSEQ multiplex PCR; in TCRdb, only in-frame clones are kept and a portion is missing. The profile shows about 19,000 clones, over 60% of them singletons.

This chain joins TRBV29-1 and TRBJ2-7; weak D call: TRBD2 (6 bases). The sequence was obtained from a human donor with melanoma. The sequencing here drew on CD8+ T cells sorted from blood (inferred from file names), taken from a patient given nivolumab and ipilimumab in sequence. This chain's CDR3 is CSVESGLSYEQYF. The CDR3 coding sequence is TGCAGCGTTGAAAGCGGGCTCTCCTACGAGCAGTACTTC.